Sequencing of this T cell receptor (beta chain) was carried out in a study of blood T cell repertoires in COVID-19. Germline V lookup: CDR1 SGHTS, CDR2 YDEGEE. The CDR3 is 17 amino acids. Deletions cut 4 bases from V and 4 bases from J, with 22 bases between. Data came from immunoSEQ multiplex PCR; TCRdb stores just in-frame clones and leaves some out. Of about 150,000 clones in the sample, 80% are singletons; the top ten hold less than 5.5%. The origin of this receptor is a woman aged 45 to 65 with acute or convalescent COVID-19. The V and J genes are TRBV5-8 and TRBJ2-3; a possible D gene is TRBD1 (6 bases). The sequenced material came from peripheral blood. Here the CDR3 reads CASSVGTTAQGADTQYF. The CDR3 DNA sequence: TGTGCCAGCAGCGTCGGGACAACCGCCCAGGGAGCAGATACGCAGTATTTT.